The entry below describes one T cell receptor beta chain. The CDR3 runs to 17 residues. The V and J ends lost 4 bases and 0 bases, in that order; junction bases with no gene match: 7. Per germline, CDR1 SGHTA and CDR2 FQGNSA. The data belong to a study of blood T cell repertoires in COVID-19. For the study at large: The United States, Italy and Spain provided the acute and convalescent COVID-19 samples.

The assay was immunoSEQ multiplex PCR, and TCRdb's table has in-frame clones only and misses some. This table has approximately 93,000 clones, roughly 71% appearing once. The chain uses TRBV7-2 and TRBJ1-3; 9 positions agree with TRBD1. The TCR comes from a woman of 80 years or more with acute or convalescent COVID-19. Sequences were obtained from peripheral blood. DNA for the CDR3: TGTGCCAGCAGCTCCCGGACAGGGGCGAGCTCTGGAAACACCATATATTTT. Amino acid sequence: CASSSRTGASSGNTIYF. Complete variable domain (other parts from reference TRBV7-2 and TRBJ1-3): GAGVSQSPSNKVTEKGKDVELRCDPISGHTALYWYRQSLGQGLEFLIYFQGNSAPDKSGLPSDRFSAERTGGSVSTLTIQRTQQEDSAVYLCASSSRTGASSGNTIYFGEGSWLTVV.